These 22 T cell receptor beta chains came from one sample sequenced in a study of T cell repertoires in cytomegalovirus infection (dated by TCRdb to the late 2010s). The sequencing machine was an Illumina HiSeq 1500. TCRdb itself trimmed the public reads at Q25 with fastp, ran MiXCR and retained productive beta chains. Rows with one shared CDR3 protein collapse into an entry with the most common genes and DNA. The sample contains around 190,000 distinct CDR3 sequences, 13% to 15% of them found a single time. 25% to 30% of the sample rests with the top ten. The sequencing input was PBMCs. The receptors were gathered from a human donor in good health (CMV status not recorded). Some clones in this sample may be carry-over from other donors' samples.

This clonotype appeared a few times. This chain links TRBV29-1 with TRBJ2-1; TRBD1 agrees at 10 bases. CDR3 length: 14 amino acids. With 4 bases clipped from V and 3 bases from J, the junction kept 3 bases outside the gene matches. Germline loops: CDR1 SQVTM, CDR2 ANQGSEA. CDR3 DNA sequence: TGCAGCGTTGCGGACAGGGGGGACTACAATGAGCAGTTCTTC. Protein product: CSVADRGDYNEQFF.

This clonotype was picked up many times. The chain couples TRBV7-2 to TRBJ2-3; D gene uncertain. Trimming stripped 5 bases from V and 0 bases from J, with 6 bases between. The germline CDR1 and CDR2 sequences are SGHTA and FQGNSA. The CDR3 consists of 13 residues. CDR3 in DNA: TGTGCCAGCAGCCATGACAGCACAGATACGCAGTATTTT. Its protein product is CASSHDSTDTQYF. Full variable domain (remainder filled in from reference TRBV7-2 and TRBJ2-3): GAGVSQSPSNKVTEKGKDVELRCDPISGHTALYWYRQSLGQGLEFLIYFQGNSAPDKSGLPSDRFSAERTGGSVSTLTIQRTQQEDSAVYLCASSHDSTDTQYFGPGTRLTVL.

In DNA form, the CDR3 reads TGTGCCAGCTCAGCCCAGGGGATCTCAGAGACCCAGTACTTC. Amino acids: CASSAQGISETQYF. The chain is built from TRBV18 and TRBJ2-5, with D possibly TRBD1 on 6 matching bases. The germline gives CDR1 KGHSH, CDR2 LQKENI. The CDR3 consists of 14 residues. Between the trimmed V and J ends, which lost 5 bases and 4 bases, there was a span of 14 bases.

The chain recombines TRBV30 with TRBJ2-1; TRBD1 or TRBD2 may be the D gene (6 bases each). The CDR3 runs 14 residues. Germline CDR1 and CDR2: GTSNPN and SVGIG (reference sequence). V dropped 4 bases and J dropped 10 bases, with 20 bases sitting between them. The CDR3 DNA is TGTGCCTGGAACCTAGCGTCGAGGAGGGGGGAGCAGTTCTTC. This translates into CAWNLASRRGEQFF.

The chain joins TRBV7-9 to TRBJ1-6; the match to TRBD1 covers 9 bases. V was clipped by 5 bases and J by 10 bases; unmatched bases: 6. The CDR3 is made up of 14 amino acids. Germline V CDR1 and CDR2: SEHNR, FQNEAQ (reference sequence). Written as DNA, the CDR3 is TGTGCCAGCAGCCCCGGGACAGGGTACTCACCCCTCCACTTT. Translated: CASSPGTGYSPLHF.

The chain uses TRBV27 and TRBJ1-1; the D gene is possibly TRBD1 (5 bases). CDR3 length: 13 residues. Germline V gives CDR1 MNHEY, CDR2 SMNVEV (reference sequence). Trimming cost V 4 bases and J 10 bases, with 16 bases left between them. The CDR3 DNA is TGTGCCAGCAGTTCCCTACAGGATTTGTCAGCTTTCTTT. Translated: CASSSLQDLSAFF.

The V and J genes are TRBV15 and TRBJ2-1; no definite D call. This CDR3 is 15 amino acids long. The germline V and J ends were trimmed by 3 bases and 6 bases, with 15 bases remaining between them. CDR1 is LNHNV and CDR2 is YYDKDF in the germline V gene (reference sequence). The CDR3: CATSSSNDRINEQFF. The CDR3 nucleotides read TGTGCCACCAGCAGCTCAAATGATAGGATCAATGAGCAGTTCTTC.

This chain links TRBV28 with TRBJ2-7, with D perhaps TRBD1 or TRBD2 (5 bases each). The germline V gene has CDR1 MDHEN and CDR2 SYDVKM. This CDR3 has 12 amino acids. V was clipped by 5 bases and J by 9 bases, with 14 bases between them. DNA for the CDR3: TGTGCCAGCAGTCTGACCTGGGGGTTGCAGTACTTC. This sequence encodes CASSLTWGLQYF.

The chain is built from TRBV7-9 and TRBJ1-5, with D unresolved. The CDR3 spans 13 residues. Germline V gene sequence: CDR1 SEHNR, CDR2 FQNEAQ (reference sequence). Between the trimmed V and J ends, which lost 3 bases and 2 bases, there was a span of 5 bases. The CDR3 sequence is CASSFQRNQPQHF. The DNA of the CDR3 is TGTGCCAGCAGCTTCCAGCGCAATCAGCCCCAGCATTTT.

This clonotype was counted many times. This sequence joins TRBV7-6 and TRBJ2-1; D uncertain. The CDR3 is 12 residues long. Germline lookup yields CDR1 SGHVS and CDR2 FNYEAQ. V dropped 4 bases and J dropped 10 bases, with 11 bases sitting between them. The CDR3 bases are TGTGCCAGCAGCTCCTTTGTTGGGGAGCAGTTCTTC. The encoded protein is CASSSFVGEQFF. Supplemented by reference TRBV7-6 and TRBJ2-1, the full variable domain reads GAGVSQSPRYKVTKRGQDVALRCDPISGHVSLYWYRQALGQGPEFLTYFNYEAQQDKSGLPNDRFSAERPEGSISTLTIQRTEQRDSAMYRCASSSFVGEQFFGPGTRLTVL.

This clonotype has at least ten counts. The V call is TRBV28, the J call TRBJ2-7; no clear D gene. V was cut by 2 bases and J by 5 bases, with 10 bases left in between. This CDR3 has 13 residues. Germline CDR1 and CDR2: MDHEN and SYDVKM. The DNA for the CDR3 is TGTGCCAGCAGTTTAAGTCTTTCCCACGAGCAGTACTTC. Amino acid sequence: CASSLSLSHEQYF.

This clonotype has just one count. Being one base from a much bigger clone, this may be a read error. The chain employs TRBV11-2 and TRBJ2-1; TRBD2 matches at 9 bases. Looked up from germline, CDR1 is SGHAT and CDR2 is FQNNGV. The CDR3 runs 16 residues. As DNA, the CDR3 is TGTGCCAGCAGCTTAGTGGGCGGGAGGGTGGTCAATGAGCAGTTATTC. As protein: CASSLVGGRVVNEQLF.

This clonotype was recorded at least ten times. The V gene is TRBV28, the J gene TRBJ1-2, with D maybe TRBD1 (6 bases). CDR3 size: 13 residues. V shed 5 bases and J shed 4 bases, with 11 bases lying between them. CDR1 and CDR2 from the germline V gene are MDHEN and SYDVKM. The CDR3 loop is CASSVAQGYGYTF. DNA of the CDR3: TGTGCCAGCAGTGTCGCACAGGGCTATGGCTACACCTTC.

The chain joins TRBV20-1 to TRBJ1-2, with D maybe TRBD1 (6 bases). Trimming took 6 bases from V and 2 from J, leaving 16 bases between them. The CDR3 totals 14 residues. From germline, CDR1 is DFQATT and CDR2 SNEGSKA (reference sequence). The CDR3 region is CSALTTGYNYGYTF. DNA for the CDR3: TGCAGTGCCCTAACGACAGGATACAACTATGGCTACACCTTC.

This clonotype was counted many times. The CDR3 region has the DNA TGTGCCAGCAGCCCGAGTGGTACCGGGGAGCTGTTTTTT. This codes for CASSPSGTGELFF. The chain combines TRBV7-8 with TRBJ2-2; no clear D gene. The CDR3 has 13 residues. CDR1 and CDR2 from the germline V gene are SGHVS and FQNEAQ. V dropped 5 bases and J dropped 5 bases, with 9 bases sitting between them.

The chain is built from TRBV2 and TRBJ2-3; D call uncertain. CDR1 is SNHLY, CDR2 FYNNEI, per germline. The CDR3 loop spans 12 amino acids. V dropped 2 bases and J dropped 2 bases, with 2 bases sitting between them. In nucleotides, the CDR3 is TGTGCCAGCAGTGAACTCACAGATACGCAGTATTTT. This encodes CASSELTDTQYF.

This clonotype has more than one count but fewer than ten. CDR3: CASRDSSGNTIYF. CDR3 bases: TGTGCCAGCAGGGACAGCTCTGGAAACACCATATATTTT. J is TRBJ1-3 and V is TRBV14; D might be TRBD1 (6 bases). The CDR3 has 13 residues. Germline lookup yields CDR1 SGHDN and CDR2 FVKESK. V was pared by 6 bases and J by 0 bases, with 6 bases between. Drawing the rest from reference TRBV14 and TRBJ1-3, the complete variable domain is EAGVTQFPSHSVIEKGQTVTLRCDPISGHDNLYWYRRVMGKEIKFLLHFVKESKQDESGMPNNRFLAERTGGTYSTLKVQPAELEDSGVYFCASRDSSGNTIYFGEGSWLTVV.

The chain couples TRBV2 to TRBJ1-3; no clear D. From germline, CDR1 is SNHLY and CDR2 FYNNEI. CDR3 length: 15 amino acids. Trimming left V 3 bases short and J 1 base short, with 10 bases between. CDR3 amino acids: CASSEKVLSGNTIYF. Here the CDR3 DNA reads TGTGCCAGCAGTGAGAAGGTCCTTTCTGGAAACACCATATATTTT.

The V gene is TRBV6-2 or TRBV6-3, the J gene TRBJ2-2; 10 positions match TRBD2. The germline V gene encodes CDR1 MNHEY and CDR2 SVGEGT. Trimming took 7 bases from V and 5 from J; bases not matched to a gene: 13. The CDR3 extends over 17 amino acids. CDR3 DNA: TGTGCCAGCAACCAACTTCCTAGCGGGAGAAAAACCGGGGAGCTGTTTTTT. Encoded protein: CASNQLPSGRKTGELFF.

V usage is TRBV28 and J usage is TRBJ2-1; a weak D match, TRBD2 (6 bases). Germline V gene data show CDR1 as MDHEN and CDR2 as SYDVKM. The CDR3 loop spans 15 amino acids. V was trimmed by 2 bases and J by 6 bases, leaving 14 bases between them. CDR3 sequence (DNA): TGTGCCAGCAGTTTAGCGGGGAGCAATAGCAATGAGCAGTTCTTC. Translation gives CASSLAGSNSNEQFF.

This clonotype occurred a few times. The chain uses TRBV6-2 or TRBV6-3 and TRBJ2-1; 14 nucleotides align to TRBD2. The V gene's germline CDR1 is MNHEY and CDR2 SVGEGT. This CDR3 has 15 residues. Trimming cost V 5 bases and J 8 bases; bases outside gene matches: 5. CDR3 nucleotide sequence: TGTGCCAGCAGTACCGGGACTAGCGGGAGTTATGAGCAGTTCTTC. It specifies CASSTGTSGSYEQFF.

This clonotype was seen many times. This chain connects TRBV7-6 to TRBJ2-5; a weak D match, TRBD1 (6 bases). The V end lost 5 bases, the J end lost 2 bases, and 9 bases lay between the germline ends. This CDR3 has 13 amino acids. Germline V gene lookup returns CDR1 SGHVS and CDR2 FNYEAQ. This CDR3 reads CASSPDSQETQYF. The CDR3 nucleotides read TGTGCCAGCAGCCCGGACAGTCAAGAGACCCAGTACTTC.